Shown below are 15 T cell receptor beta chains from a single sample sequenced in a study of technical replicates of blood from a few donors. This table comes from immunoSEQ multiplex PCR, and its TCRdb copy is limited to in-frame clones, with some not included. The profile shows about 75,000 clones, roughly 91% of them singletons. Sequencing input: T cells isolated from PBMCs. These receptor sequences come from a human donor in good health. Some clones in this sample may be carry-over from other donors' samples.

The chain has TRBV7-6 and TRBJ2-3, with 7 bases identical to TRBD1. The CDR3 has 15 residues. Germline lookup yields CDR1 SGHVS and CDR2 FNYEAQ. V was clipped by 1 base and J by 6 bases; unmatched bases: 7. The CDR3 sequence: CASSLEFDRADTQYF. The DNA of the CDR3 is TGTGCCAGCAGCTTAGAATTCGACAGGGCTGATACGCAGTATTTT.

This chain links TRBV30 with TRBJ1-1, with D possibly TRBD1 on 6 matching bases. The V end was cut by 2 bases, the J end by 4 bases, with 11 bases between. The CDR3 is 13 residues long. CDR1 GTSNPN and CDR2 SVGIG come from the germline V gene (reference sequence). The CDR3 DNA is TGTGCCTGGAGTCAATTCAGGGGCACTGAAGCTTTCTTT. This codes for CAWSQFRGTEAFF.

The chain has TRBV11-3 and TRBJ2-1, with D hard to call. Trimming pared 0 bases from V and 0 bases from J, leaving 6 bases between. The CDR3 extends over 15 amino acids. Germline values: CDR1 SGHNT, CDR2 YENEEA. The CDR3 region is CASSLEGTSYNEQFF. The CDR3, as DNA: TGTGCCAGCAGCTTAGAGGGCACCTCCTACAATGAGCAGTTCTTC. The entire variable domain, with the rest obtained from reference TRBV11-3 and TRBJ2-1, is as follows: EAGVVQSPRYKIIEKKQPVAFWCNPISGHNTLYWYLQNLGQGPELLIRYENEEAVDDSQLPKDRFSAERLKGVDSTLKIQPAELGDSAVYLCASSLEGTSYNEQFFGPGTRLTVL.

The chain combines TRBV27 with TRBJ1-1; tentative D call: TRBD1 (5 bases). Germline lookup yields CDR1 MNHEY and CDR2 SMNVEV (reference sequence). V was shortened by 6 bases and J by 4 bases, with 12 bases between the two germline ends. The CDR3 runs to 13 residues. The CDR3: CASRIRGGTEAFF. The CDR3, as DNA: TGTGCCAGCAGAATAAGGGGTGGCACTGAAGCTTTCTTT.

This chain connects TRBV27 to TRBJ1-3; D uncertain. V was pared by 0 bases and J by 6 bases, with 6 bases between. CDR1 is MNHEY and CDR2 is SMNVEV in the germline V gene (reference sequence). This CDR3 has 13 amino acids. This CDR3 is CASSLSSLNTIYF. The CDR3 DNA reads as TGTGCCAGCAGTTTATCCTCCCTAAACACCATATATTTT.

This sequence joins TRBV7-9 and TRBJ2-3, with 13 positions matching TRBD2. CDR3 length equals 18 residues. The germline V gene has CDR1 SEHNR and CDR2 FQNEAQ (reference sequence). V trimming: 4 bases; J trimming: 1 base; junction bases outside the gene matches: 8. The CDR3, as DNA: TGTGCCAGCAGCTCTGGGACTAGCGGGACCTTTCGCACAGATACGCAGTATTTT. It specifies CASSSGTSGTFRTDTQYF.

The chain employs TRBV10-1 and TRBJ2-7, with 9 bases that match TRBD1. The CDR3 loop spans 18 amino acids. V trimming: 4 bases; J trimming: 6 bases; junction bases outside the gene matches: 19. Germline CDR1 WNHNN, CDR2 SYGVQD (reference sequence). The CDR3 coding sequence is TGCGCCAGCAGTGGAGAAGCCGGGACAGGGAACCATGATAGCGAGCAGTACTTC. This encodes CASSGEAGTGNHDSEQYF.

V gene TRBV27 combines with J gene TRBJ2-3, with D hard to call. Per germline, CDR1 MNHEY and CDR2 SMNVEV (reference sequence). CDR3 length: 14 residues. Trimming shortened V by 2 bases and J by 0 bases, and 6 bases separated the two germline ends. The CDR3 protein is CASSLPESTDTQYF. In nucleotides, the CDR3 is TGTGCCAGCAGTTTACCCGAGAGCACAGATACGCAGTATTTT.

The V and J genes are TRBV19 and TRBJ1-4; TRBD1 matches 8 bases. CDR3 length: 14 amino acids. CDR1 is LNHDA and CDR2 is SQIVND in the germline V gene (reference sequence). V was clipped by 3 bases and J by 5 bases; unmatched bases: 2. The CDR3 DNA sequence: TGTGCCAGTAGTATGGGACAGGTCAATGAAAAACTGTTTTTT. Translated: CASSMGQVNEKLFF.

The chain's CDR3 is CAWSDFGGSPNYGYTF. The CDR3 DNA reads TGTGCCTGGAGTGATTTTGGGGGCTCGCCTAACTATGGCTACACCTTC. The V gene is TRBV30, the J gene TRBJ1-2; TRBD1 is a possible D gene (6 bases). The CDR3 spans 16 residues. V lost 1 base, J lost 0 bases, and 15 bases lay in between. Germline CDR1 GTSNPN, CDR2 SVGIG (reference sequence).

The chain joins TRBV19 to TRBJ2-3, with D possibly being TRBD1 (6 bases). The CDR3 has 16 residues. Germline-derived CDR1 and CDR2 are LNHDA and SQIVND (reference sequence). The V end was cut by 2 bases, the J end by 2 bases, with 14 bases between. The CDR3 reads CASSIRWGRVTDTQYF. CDR3 DNA: TGTGCCAGTAGTATACGGTGGGGGCGGGTCACAGATACGCAGTATTTT.

In its sample, this clone was seen once. The chain recombines TRBV27 with TRBJ2-2, with 7 bases that match TRBD2. After removal of 3 bases from V and 3 bases from J, the junction contained 4 bases not matched to a gene. Germline V gene sequence: CDR1 MNHEY, CDR2 SMNVEV (reference sequence). The CDR3 loop spans 15 amino acids. The CDR3 here is CASSFLGGDTGELFF. In DNA, the CDR3 is TGTGCCAGCAGTTTCCTGGGGGGGGACACCGGGGAGCTGTTTTTT.

In this sample, this clone turned up once. The chain links TRBV5-4 to TRBJ2-5; TRBD2 agrees at 14 bases. The V gene end was trimmed by 4 bases and the J gene end by 4 bases; junction bases not matched to a gene: 12. This CDR3 has 18 amino acids. CDR1 SGHNT and CDR2 YYREEE come from the germline V gene (reference sequence). The CDR3 reads CASSAPTSGRVGGETQYF. CDR3 sequence (DNA): TGTGCCAGCAGCGCGCCGACTAGCGGGAGGGTCGGAGGAGAGACCCAGTACTTC.

In its sample, this clone was seen a few times. The J gene is TRBJ1-1, the V gene TRBV15; D not resolved. V lost 6 bases and J lost 1, with 9 bases in between. In germline, CDR1 is LNHNV, CDR2 YYDKDF (reference sequence). The CDR3 sequence is 13 residues long. The CDR3 DNA follows: TGTGCCACCAGTGGCGGTCGGAACACTGAAGCTTTCTTT. The encoded protein is CATSGGRNTEAFF.

This clone was found a few times. V is TRBV29-1 and J is TRBJ1-1, with unresolved D. Germline CDR1 reads SQVTM; CDR2 reads ANQGSEA. The CDR3 has 15 residues. The germline V and J ends were trimmed by 0 bases and 0 bases, with 11 bases remaining between them. CDR3 residues: CSVEDQRYMNTEAFF. As DNA, the CDR3 is TGCAGCGTTGAAGATCAGAGGTACATGAACACTGAAGCTTTCTTT. Full variable domain (rest looked up from reference TRBV29-1 and TRBJ1-1): SAVISQKPSRDICQRGTSLTIQCQVDSQVTMMFWYRQQPGQSLTLIATANQGSEATYESGFVIDKFPISRPNLTFSTLTVSNMSPEDSSIYLCSVEDQRYMNTEAFFGQGTRLTVV.